These 8 T cell receptor beta chains came from one sample sequenced in a study of CD4 and CD8 cells across lung adenocarcinoma regions. MiXCR, applied by TCRdb to the PCR reads, yields one record per CDR3 protein. Of around 20,000 distinct CDR3 sequences listed, roughly 56% are singletons. The source material was CD8+ T cells from the center of a lung tumor. The receptors shown here come from a female donor with lung adenocarcinoma. The CD4 and CD8 labels of this study may be unreliable.

V and J are TRBV6-1 and TRBJ2-1; D gene ambiguous. The CDR3 consists of 13 residues. The V gene lost 8 bases and the J gene lost 0 bases, with 8 bases spanning the gap. Germline CDR1 MNHNS, CDR2 SASEGT. In DNA form, the CDR3 reads TGTGCCAGCGCCCGTAGCTCCTACAATGAGCAGTTCTTC. Translation gives CASARSSYNEQFF.

The J gene is TRBJ2-3, the V gene TRBV6-1; D is possibly TRBD2 (6 bases). The germline CDR1 and CDR2 sequences are MNHNS and SASEGT. This CDR3 region has 13 residues. Trimming cost V 5 bases and J 5 bases, with 11 bases left between them. For the CDR3, the DNA is TGTGCCAGCAGTCCACGGGGGATAGATACGCAGTATTTT. Its protein product is CASSPRGIDTQYF.

This clonotype has more than one count but fewer than ten. The chain joins TRBV9 to TRBJ2-1; 14 bases align to TRBD2. The germline gives CDR1 SGDLS, CDR2 YYNGEE. Trimming removed 4 bases from V and 8 bases from J; junction bases left unmatched: 5. CDR3 length: 15 residues. The CDR3 spells CASSPGTSGSDEQFF. The CDR3 nucleotides read TGTGCCAGCAGCCCTGGGACTAGCGGGAGTGATGAGCAGTTCTTC.

As concerns this clonotype: One junction end disagrees with the germline gene, perhaps due to a read error. This chain connects TRBV27 to TRBJ2-3, with TRBD1 matching over 7 bases. From germline, CDR1 is MNHEY and CDR2 SMNVEV (reference sequence). The CDR3 sequence is 15 residues long. The CDR3 here is CASRQGVGLPETQYF. DNA for the CDR3: TGTGCCAGCAGGCAGGGGGTCGGACTCCCAGAGACGCAGTATTTT.

By sample share, this clonotype is medium-sized. The rearrangement uses TRBV4-2 and TRBJ2-2, with unresolved D. Per the germline V gene, CDR1 is LGHNA and CDR2 is YNFKEQ. Trimming stripped 0 bases from V and 6 bases from J, with 8 bases between. The CDR3 is 14 amino acids. CDR3 coding DNA: TGTGCCAGCAGCCAAGATGTAGGATCCGGGGAGCTGTTTTTT. Translation: CASSQDVGSGELFF.

A note on this clonotype: An end of the junction differs from the germline gene, which may be a read error. J is TRBJ2-5 and V is TRBV10-1, with 8 positions matching TRBD2. Germline V gives CDR1 WNHNN, CDR2 SYGVQD (reference sequence). The CDR3 runs to 16 residues. CDR3 residues: CASGGTGGANPETQYF. The CDR3 DNA follows: TGCGCCAGCGGTGGGACCGGGGGGGCAAACCCAGAGACCCAGTACTTT.

This clonotype came up a few times. The chain joins TRBV30 to TRBJ2-5; 7 positions match TRBD1. Unmatched junction bases numbered 12, after V lost 2 bases and J lost 3 bases. The CDR3 has 16 amino acids. In germline, CDR1 is GTSNPN, CDR2 SVGIG (reference sequence). The CDR3 region is CAWSTPRDRKKETQYF. The CDR3 coding sequence is TGTGCCTGGAGTACCCCCCGGGACAGAAAAAAAGAGACCCAGTACTTC.

This chain joins TRBV27 and TRBJ2-5; possibly TRBD1 for D (6 bases). V was cut by 8 bases and J by 11 bases, with 21 bases left in between. This CDR3 is 13 amino acids long. The V gene's germline CDR1 is MNHEY and CDR2 SMNVEV (reference sequence). The CDR3 loop reads CASGGRDQEIQYF. The CDR3, as DNA: TGTGCCAGCGGGGGCCGTGACCAAGAGATTCAGTACTTC.